The 30 T cell receptor beta chains below were found in one sample sequenced in a study of vaccination and CD4 T cells after COVID-19. What these receptors recognize is not known. Treatment: approximately nine-day PBMC culture with coronavirus spike peptide pools or control peptides (ViraFEST assay). Oncomine TCR Beta short-read sequencing was applied to DNA from cultured CD4+ T cells. TCRdb reprocessed the PCR reads via MiXCR and lists one record per CDR3 protein. Among around 20,000 distinct CDR3 sequences listed, about 60% were seen once. Sequenced here: CD4+ T cells from blood, cultured in vitro, sampled after SARS-CoV-2 vaccination. Source of these receptors: a human donor who had recovered from COVID-19.

J is TRBJ2-2 and V is TRBV21-1; TRBD1 reflects the table's D call only, with no check against the DNA. TRBV21-1 is recorded as a pseudogene. The CDR3 loop spans 14 amino acids. The CDR3, as DNA: TGTGCCAGCGTTGCCGGGCCGAACACCGGGGAGCTGTTTTTC. Protein product: CASVAGPNTGELFF.

This clonotype has a handful of counts. J is TRBJ2-7 and V is TRBV27, with TRBD1 matching over 9 bases. Germline CDR1 MNHEY, CDR2 SMNVEV (reference sequence). V trimming: 3 bases; J trimming: 6 bases; junction bases outside the gene matches: 6. The CDR3 covers 14 residues. The CDR3 spells CASSFRTGAGEQYF. The CDR3, as DNA: TGTGCCAGCAGTTTTAGGACAGGGGCCGGCGAGCAGTACTTC.

This chain uses TRBV7-6 with TRBJ2-1; D unclear. Trimming cost V 6 bases and J 2 bases, with 8 bases left between them. The CDR3 totals 13 residues. CDR1 is SGHVS, CDR2 FNYEAQ, per germline. As DNA, the CDR3 is TGTGCCAGCAGTTCTACAACCTACAATGAGCAGTTCTTC. It encodes CASSSTTYNEQFF. The complete variable domain, with remaining parts taken from reference TRBV7-6 and TRBJ2-1, reads GAGVSQSPRYKVTKRGQDVALRCDPISGHVSLYWYRQALGQGPEFLTYFNYEAQQDKSGLPNDRFSAERPEGSISTLTIQRTEQRDSAMYRCASSSTTYNEQFFGPGTRLTVL.

The J gene is TRBJ2-7, the V gene TRBV4-3; 7 positions agree with TRBD1. CDR3 length: 15 amino acids. CDR1 and CDR2 (germline): LGHNA, YSLEER. After removal of 3 bases from V and 0 bases from J, the junction contained 5 bases not matched to a gene. CDR3 residues: CASSHRTGSSYEQYF. The CDR3 DNA follows: TGCGCCAGCAGCCACCGGACAGGAAGCTCCTACGAGCAGTACTTC.

V usage is TRBV24-1 and J usage is TRBJ2-1; D is possibly TRBD2 (6 bases). CDR1 and CDR2 (germline): KGHDR, SFDVKD. Trimming took off 3 bases at V and 7 bases at J, with 21 bases between the two ends. The CDR3 is 17 amino acids. CDR3 amino acids: CATSDAPGGSLRNEQFF. The CDR3, as DNA: TGTGCCACCAGTGATGCCCCCGGAGGGAGTTTAAGGAATGAGCAGTTCTTC.

The chain combines TRBV7-9 with TRBJ2-2, with TRBD2 matching over 10 bases. Trimming took 2 bases from V and 8 from J; bases not matched to a gene: 2. The CDR3 sequence is 14 residues long. Germline V gene sequence: CDR1 SEHNR, CDR2 FQNEAQ (reference sequence). The CDR3 reads CASSLRTSGGELFF. The CDR3 DNA reads as TGTGCCAGCAGCTTAAGGACTAGCGGTGGGGAGCTGTTTTTT.

This sequence joins TRBV6-1 and TRBJ2-3; 15 bases are shared with TRBD2. Germline assignment: CDR1 MNHNS and CDR2 SASEGT. This CDR3 is 18 amino acids long. With 6 bases clipped from V and 2 bases from J, the junction kept 9 bases outside the gene matches. CDR3 DNA sequence: TGTGCCAGCAGCCGGACTAGCGGGAGGGCCCGTGTCACAGATACGCAGTATTTT. The encoded protein is CASSRTSGRARVTDTQYF.

The chain links TRBV19 to TRBJ1-5; D unresolved. Germline loops: CDR1 LNHDA, CDR2 SQIVND (reference sequence). CDR3 length equals 13 residues. The V gene lost 5 bases and the J gene lost 6 bases, with 11 bases spanning the gap. CDR3 DNA: TGTGCCAGTAGTCCCGTGACCTCTCAGCCCCAGCATTTT. It encodes CASSPVTSQPQHF. The whole variable domain, filled in from reference TRBV19 and TRBJ1-5, reads DGGITQSPKYLFRKEGQNVTLSCEQNLNHDAMYWYRQDPGQGLRLIYYSQIVNDFQKGDIAEGYSVSREKKESFPLTVTSAQKNPTAFYLCASSPVTSQPQHFGDGTRLSIL.

The chain uses TRBV20-1 and TRBJ1-2, with TRBD1 as a possible D gene (5 bases). V lost 2 bases and J lost 6, with 13 bases in between. This CDR3 region has 13 residues. Germline assignment: CDR1 DFQATT and CDR2 SNEGSKA (reference sequence). CDR3 coding DNA: TGCAGTGCTAGACGTGACGGGGCCCATGGCTACACCTTC. Translated, it gives CSARRDGAHGYTF.

The chain combines TRBV27 with TRBJ2-2; D remains ambiguous. The CDR3 contains 10 residues. The ends were cut back, 6 bases at V and 4 bases at J, with 0 bases in the middle. Germline V CDR1 and CDR2: MNHEY, SMNVEV (reference sequence). The CDR3 region has the DNA TGTGCCAGCAGCACCGGGGAGCTGTTTTTT. This gives the protein CASSTGELFF.

In this sample, this clonotype turned up a few times. J is TRBJ1-5 and V is TRBV11-2; D perhaps matches TRBD1 (6 bases). CDR3 length equals 18 residues. V dropped 3 bases and J dropped 0 bases, with 18 bases sitting between them. CDR1 and CDR2 from the germline V gene are SGHAT and FQNNGV. CDR3 nucleotides: TGTGCCAGCAGCTTGGACGACCGACAGGCCCATAGCAATCAGCCCCAGCATTTT. Its translation is CASSLDDRQAHSNQPQHF.

This clonotype was counted between two and nine times. The chain carries TRBV12-3 or TRBV12-4 and TRBJ1-3; D is possibly TRBD1 (5 bases). The CDR3 totals 13 residues. The V end was cut by 7 bases, the J end by 11 bases, with 18 bases between. This CDR3 is CASNPGSRGPIYF. As DNA, the CDR3 is TGTGCCAGCAACCCAGGGAGCCGAGGGCCCATATATTTT.

This clonotype was observed a single time. The chain carries TRBV7-3 and TRBJ2-2, with 10 bases aligning to TRBD1. With V trimmed by 2 bases and J by 6 bases, 6 bases remained unmatched. Germline CDR1 SGHTA, CDR2 FQGTGA. CDR3 size: 16 residues. For the CDR3, the DNA is TGTGCCAGCAGCTTAGTTGGGACAGGGGCCGCCGGGGAGCTGTTTTTT. Translated: CASSLVGTGAAGELFF.

This clonotype has just one count. The chain employs TRBV27 and TRBJ2-3; 8 nucleotides match TRBD2. The germline CDR1 and CDR2 sequences are MNHEY and SMNVEV (reference sequence). The CDR3 is 17 amino acids. V lost 8 bases, J lost 7 bases, and 20 bases stayed unmatched. The CDR3 is CASGSTPGLVPSNTQYF. In DNA, the CDR3 is TGTGCCAGCGGATCCACTCCGGGACTAGTCCCTTCGAATACGCAGTATTTT.

This clonotype appeared a few times. The J gene is TRBJ1-1, the V gene TRBV7-9; TRBD1 aligns across 7 bases. The CDR3 runs to 13 residues. Losses at the gene ends were 9 bases for V and 5 bases for J; bases not matched to a gene: 9. Germline V gene lookup returns CDR1 SEHNR and CDR2 FQNEAQ (reference sequence). Written as DNA, the CDR3 is TGTGCCAGTATAAGGGGGCAAGGGACTGAAGCTTTCTTT. This sequence encodes CASIRGQGTEAFF. Full variable domain (outside the CDR3, taken from reference TRBV7-9 and TRBJ1-1): DTGVSQNPRHKITKRGQNVTFRCDPISEHNRLYWYRQTLGQGPEFLTYFQNEAQLEKSRLLSDRFSAERPKGSFSTLEIQRTEQGDSAMYLCASIRGQGTEAFFGQGTRLTVV.

This clonotype came up once. The chain carries TRBV14 and TRBJ1-2; no clear D gene. With 2 bases removed from V and 0 bases from J, the gap between germline ends came to 4 bases. This CDR3 region has 13 residues. Germline V CDR1 and CDR2: SGHDN, FVKESK. The CDR3: CASSQQSNYGYTF. The CDR3 DNA follows: TGTGCCAGCAGCCAACAGTCTAACTATGGCTACACCTTC.

This clonotype was observed a handful of times. The chain links TRBV7-3 to TRBJ2-5; tentative D call: TRBD2 (6 bases). Germline V gives CDR1 SGHTA, CDR2 FQGTGA. This CDR3 contains 13 residues. Trimming left V 5 bases short and J 4 bases short, with 11 bases between. The CDR3 loop is CASSQTSGETQYF. The CDR3 DNA follows: TGTGCCAGCAGCCAGACTAGTGGAGAGACCCAGTACTTC.

The J gene is TRBJ2-7, the V gene TRBV20-1; 7 bases line up with TRBD2. Germline V gene data show CDR1 as DFQATT and CDR2 as SNEGSKA (reference sequence). The CDR3 is 13 amino acids. The V segment lost 3 bases and the J segment 6 bases; nucleotides outside the gene matches: 8. CDR3 in DNA: TGCAGTGCTAGTCCTAGCGGTAGTCTCGAGCAGTACTTC. As protein: CSASPSGSLEQYF.

This clonotype was counted only a few times. J is TRBJ1-3 and V is TRBV6-1; D not certain. The CDR3 spans 12 residues. Germline CDR1 is MNHNS and CDR2 is SASEGT. V was cut by 6 bases and J by 0 bases, with 3 bases left in between. The CDR3 DNA follows: TGTGCCAGCAGGACCTCTGGAAACACCATATATTTT. Protein product: CASRTSGNTIYF.

This chain uses TRBV28 with TRBJ1-5, with D uncertain. Germline assignment: CDR1 MDHEN and CDR2 SYDVKM. Trimming took 3 bases from V and 0 from J, leaving 9 bases between them. The CDR3 runs to 15 residues. This CDR3 reads CASSFRGYSNQPQHF. The CDR3 DNA reads TGTGCCAGCAGTTTCAGAGGGTATAGCAATCAGCCCCAGCATTTT.

In DNA form, the CDR3 reads TGTGCCAGCAGCTCGCCCGCAACGGGCGGGGAAGAGACCCAGTACTTC. It is translated as CASSSPATGGEETQYF. The J gene is TRBJ2-5, the V gene TRBV5-4; D is perhaps TRBD2 (6 bases). The CDR3 is 16 residues long. V was trimmed by 3 bases and J by 3 bases, leaving 18 bases between them. Germline CDR1 and CDR2: SGHNT and YYREEE (reference sequence).

The chain joins TRBV6-1 to TRBJ2-7, with D possibly matching TRBD2 (6 bases). Germline CDR1 reads MNHNS; CDR2 reads SASEGT. This CDR3 spans 13 amino acids. Trimming shortened V by 6 bases and J by 1 base, and 10 bases separated the two germline ends. CDR3 in amino acids: CASRGGNSYEQYF. CDR3 nucleotides: TGTGCCAGCAGGGGGGGTAATTCCTACGAGCAGTACTTC.

The CDR3 region has the DNA TGTGCCAGCAGCTTATTTCCCAGGGATAGCAATCAGCCCCAGCATTTT. Protein: CASSLFPRDSNQPQHF. The J gene is TRBJ1-5, the V gene TRBV7-2, with D perhaps matching TRBD1 (5 bases). CDR3 size: 16 residues. Per the germline V gene, CDR1 is SGHTA and CDR2 is FQGNSA. V lost 2 bases and J 0 bases, leaving 11 bases between the germline ends.

This clonotype was counted once. The CDR3 coding sequence is TGTGCCAGCAGCCGACACTCTCCCGGGGCCAACGTCCTGACTTTC. Translation: CASSRHSPGANVLTF. This chain links TRBV11-1 with TRBJ2-6; D is undetermined. This CDR3 region has 15 residues. V lost 5 bases and J 4 bases, leaving 12 bases between the germline ends. From germline, CDR1 is SGHAT and CDR2 FQDESV (reference sequence).

The V gene is TRBV28, the J gene TRBJ2-2; TRBD1 matches at 7 bases. The CDR3 sequence is 15 residues long. The ends lost 6 bases at V and 0 bases at J; junction bases unmatched: 4. Germline V gene sequence: CDR1 MDHEN, CDR2 SYDVKM. DNA for the CDR3: TGTGCCAGCAGCCGCGGACAGGCGAACACCGGGGAGCTGTTTTTT. It specifies CASSRGQANTGELFF.

This clonotype was seen a few times. The rearrangement uses TRBV15 and TRBJ2-3; D may correspond to TRBD1 or TRBD2 (5 bases each). Trimming pared 9 bases from V and 2 bases from J, leaving 12 bases between. Per the germline V gene, CDR1 is LNHNV and CDR2 is YYDKDF (reference sequence). This CDR3 has 13 residues. The CDR3, as DNA: TGTGCCACGAGGGACCGGTACACAGATACGCAGTATTTT. Translation gives CATRDRYTDTQYF.

The V call is TRBV7-2, the J call TRBJ1-2, with D uncertain. V was pared by 2 bases and J by 0 bases, with 7 bases between. The CDR3 runs 14 residues. Germline loops: CDR1 SGHTA, CDR2 FQGNSA. The CDR3 nucleotides read TGTGCCAGCAGCTTATGGGCCACTAACTATGGCTACACCTTC. It is translated as CASSLWATNYGYTF.

V usage is TRBV12-3 or TRBV12-4 and J usage is TRBJ1-2; a weak D match, TRBD1 (5 bases). The CDR3 length is 15 residues. V lost 7 bases to trimming and J lost 6 bases, with 21 bases between them. Written as DNA, the CDR3 is TGTGCCAGCACCCCCCGGGACGGGGGTTCAAATGGCTACACCTTC. This codes for CASTPRDGGSNGYTF.

The chain uses TRBV4-2 and TRBJ1-2; no reliable D call. V was shortened by 8 bases and J by 0 bases, with 7 bases between the two germline ends. The CDR3 sequence is 12 residues long. Germline CDR1 and CDR2: LGHNA and YNFKEQ. CDR3 sequence (DNA): TGTGCCAGCGCGGTCGCTAACTATGGCTACACCTTC. Protein product: CASAVANYGYTF.

CDR3 loop: CSARDAVGQGANSPLHF. CDR3 in DNA: TGCAGTGCTAGAGACGCAGTCGGACAGGGGGCTAACTCACCCCTCCACTTT. The chain couples TRBV20-1 to TRBJ1-6; 11 bases are a match to TRBD1. V shed 0 bases, J shed 10 bases, and the junction held 11 bases outside the gene matches. This CDR3 has 17 amino acids. The germline V gene encodes CDR1 DFQATT and CDR2 SNEGSKA (reference sequence).